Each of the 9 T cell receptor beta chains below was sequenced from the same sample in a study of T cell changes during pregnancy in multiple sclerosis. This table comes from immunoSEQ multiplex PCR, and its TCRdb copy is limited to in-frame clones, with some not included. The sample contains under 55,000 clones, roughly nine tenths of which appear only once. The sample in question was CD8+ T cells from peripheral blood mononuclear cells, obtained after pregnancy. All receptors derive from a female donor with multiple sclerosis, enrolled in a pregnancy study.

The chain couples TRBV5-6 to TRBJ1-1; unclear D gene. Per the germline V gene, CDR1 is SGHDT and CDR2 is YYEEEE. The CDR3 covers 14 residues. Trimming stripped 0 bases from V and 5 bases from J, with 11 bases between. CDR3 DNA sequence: TGTGCCAGCAGCTTGGGGTTGGCAGAAACTGAAGCTTTCTTT. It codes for CASSLGLAETEAFF.

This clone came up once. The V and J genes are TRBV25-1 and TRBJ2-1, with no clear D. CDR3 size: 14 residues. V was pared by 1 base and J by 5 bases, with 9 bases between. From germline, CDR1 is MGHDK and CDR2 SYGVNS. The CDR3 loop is CASSESWQDNEQFF. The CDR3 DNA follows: TGTGCCAGCAGTGAATCTTGGCAGGACAATGAGCAGTTCTTC.

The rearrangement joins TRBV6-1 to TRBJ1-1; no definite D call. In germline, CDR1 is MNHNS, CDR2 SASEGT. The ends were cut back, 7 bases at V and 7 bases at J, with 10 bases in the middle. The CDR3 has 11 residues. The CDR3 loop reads CASTRRGEAFF. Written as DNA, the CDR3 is TGTGCCAGCACCAGACGGGGTGAAGCTTTCTTT.

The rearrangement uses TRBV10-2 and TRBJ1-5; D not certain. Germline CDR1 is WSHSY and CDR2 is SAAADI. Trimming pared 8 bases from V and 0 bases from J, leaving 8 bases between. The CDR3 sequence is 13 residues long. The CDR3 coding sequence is TGCGCCAGCCACCCAGATAGCAATCAGCCCCAGCATTTT. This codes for CASHPDSNQPQHF.

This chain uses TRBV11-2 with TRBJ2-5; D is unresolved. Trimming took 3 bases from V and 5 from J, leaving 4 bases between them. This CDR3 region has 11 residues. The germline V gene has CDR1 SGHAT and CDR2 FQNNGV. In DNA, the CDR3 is TGTGCCAGCAGCTTGGGCGAGACCCAGTACTTC. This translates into CASSLGETQYF. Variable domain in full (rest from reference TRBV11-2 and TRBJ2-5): EAGVAQSPRYKIIEKRQSVAFWCNPISGHATLYWYQQILGQGPKLLIQFQNNGVVDDSQLPKDRFSAERLKGVDSTLKIQPAKLEDSAVYLCASSLGETQYFGPGTRLLVL.

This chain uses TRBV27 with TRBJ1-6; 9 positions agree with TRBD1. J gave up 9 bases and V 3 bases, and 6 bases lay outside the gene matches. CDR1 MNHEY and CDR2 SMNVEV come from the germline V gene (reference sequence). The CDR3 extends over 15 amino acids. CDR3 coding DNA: TGTGCCAGCAGTTTCGGGACAGGGATAGGTTCACCCCTCCACTTT. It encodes CASSFGTGIGSPLHF.

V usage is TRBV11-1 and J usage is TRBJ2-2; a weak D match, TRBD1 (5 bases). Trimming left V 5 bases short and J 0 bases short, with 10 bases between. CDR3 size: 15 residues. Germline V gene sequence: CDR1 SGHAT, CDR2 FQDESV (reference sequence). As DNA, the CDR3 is TGTGCCAGCAGCACGGACACGGCGAACACCGGGGAGCTGTTTTTT. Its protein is CASSTDTANTGELFF. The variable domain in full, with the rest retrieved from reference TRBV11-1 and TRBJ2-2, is EAEVAQSPRYKITEKSQAVAFWCDPISGHATLYWYRQILGQGPELLVQFQDESVVDDSQLPKDRFSAERLKGVDSTLKIQPAELGDSAMYLCASSTDTANTGELFFGEGSRLTVL.

The CDR3 region is CASSQVWRGAAATQETQYF. For the CDR3, the DNA is TGCGCCAGCAGCCAAGTCTGGCGGGGGGCCGCCGCCACTCAAGAGACCCAGTACTTC. The chain carries TRBV4-1 and TRBJ2-5; 8 nucleotides agree with TRBD2. The J segment lost 2 bases and the V segment lost 1 base, leaving 15 bases of the junction unmatched. Germline-derived CDR1 and CDR2 are MGHRA and YSYEKL. The CDR3 loop spans 19 amino acids.

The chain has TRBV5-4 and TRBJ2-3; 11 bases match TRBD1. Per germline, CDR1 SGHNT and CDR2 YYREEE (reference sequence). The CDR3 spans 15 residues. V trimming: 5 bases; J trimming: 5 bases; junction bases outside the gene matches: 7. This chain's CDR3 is CASSYGQGALDTQYF. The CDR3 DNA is TGTGCCAGCAGTTATGGACAGGGGGCTTTAGATACGCAGTATTTT. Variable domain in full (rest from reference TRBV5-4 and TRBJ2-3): ETGVTQSPTHLIKTRGQQVTLRCSSQSGHNTVSWYQQALGQGPQFIFQYYREEENGRGNFPPRFSGLQFPNYSSELNVNALELDDSALYLCASSYGQGALDTQYFGPGTRLTVL.